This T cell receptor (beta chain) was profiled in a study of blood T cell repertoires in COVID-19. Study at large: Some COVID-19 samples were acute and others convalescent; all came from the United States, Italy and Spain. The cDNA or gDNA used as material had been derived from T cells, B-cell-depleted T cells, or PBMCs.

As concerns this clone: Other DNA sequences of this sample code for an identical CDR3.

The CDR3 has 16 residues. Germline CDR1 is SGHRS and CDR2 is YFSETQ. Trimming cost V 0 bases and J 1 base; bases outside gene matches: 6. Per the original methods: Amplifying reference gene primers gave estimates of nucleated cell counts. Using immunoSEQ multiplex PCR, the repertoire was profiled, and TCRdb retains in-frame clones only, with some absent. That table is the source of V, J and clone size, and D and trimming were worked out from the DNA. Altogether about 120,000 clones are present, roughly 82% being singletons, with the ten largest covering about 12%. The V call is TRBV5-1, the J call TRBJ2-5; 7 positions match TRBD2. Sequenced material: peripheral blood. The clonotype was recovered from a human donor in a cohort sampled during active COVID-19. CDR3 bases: TGCGCCAGCAGCTTGGGGTCCAGCGGGGCCCAAGAGACCCAGTACTTC. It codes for CASSLGSSGAQETQYF.